One TCR beta chain is described in this entry. As yet, its antigen is unknown. Being one base from a much bigger clone, this may be a read error. Amplification of TCR beta CDR3 regions used RNA as the template. HTBI primers were the set used in a first-round RT-PCR of the TCR CDR3. MiXCR was run by TCRdb on the multiplex PCR reads, yielding one entry per CDR3 protein. The sample shows about 700,000 distinct CDR3 sequences, over 40% of them seen only once. The sample comes from a study of T cells in Graves' hyperthyroidism and ophthalmopathy. Thyroid ultrasound, orbital computed tomography, clinical symptoms, and serum thyroxine and TRAb underpinned diagnoses. Study-level results: In validation, the model predicted ophthalmopathy. These predictions came a median roughly 7.1 months before onset. Ophthalmopathy could be told apart from stable hyperthyroidism with a 13 V-J model.

The source is an adult man with Graves' disease, either hyperthyroidism or ophthalmopathy (not recorded which). The sample comprised peripheral blood or thyroid tissue (not recorded which).

The CDR3 spells CASSLASGSTSEQYF. CDR3 bases: TGTGCCAGCAGCTTAGCTAGCGGGAGTACCTCCGAGCAGTACTTC. J is TRBJ2-7 and V is TRBV7-3; 10 nucleotides match TRBD2. Germline lookup yields CDR1 SGHTA and CDR2 FQGTGA. Unmatched junction bases numbered 7, after V lost 2 bases and J lost 6 bases. This CDR3 is 15 amino acids long.